This TCR beta chain was found in a study of cytomegalovirus exposure and HLA in healthy donors. At the level of the study: Early on, a data release was issued that held about 85 million unique TCRs from HLA-typed donors. Study observations and caveats: Another analysis was done later, and it associated approximately 15,000 TCR beta sequences with HLA alleles at 0.05 false discovery rate.

Among the donors, all were healthy bone marrow donors. As concerns this clone: As yet, its antigen is unknown.

Primers included in the PCR were 60 Vbeta and 13 Jbeta primers. Only in-frame clones appear in the TCRdb table, and some are missing; sequencing was by immunoSEQ multiplex PCR. The sample lists about 130,000 clones, roughly 80% occurring once. This TCR came from a man aged 25-45 years in good health and CMV-seropositive. Source material: PBMCs.

The CDR3 DNA follows: TGTGCCAGCATGAAGGGGGCCCTTGGAAACACCATATATTTT. Amino acid sequence: CASMKGALGNTIYF. The rearrangement joins TRBV27 to TRBJ1-3, with 7 bases fitting TRBD1. CDR1 is MNHEY, CDR2 SMNVEV, per germline (reference sequence). The CDR3 runs to 14 residues. Unmatched junction bases numbered 6, after V lost 7 bases and J lost 3 bases.